This T cell receptor (beta chain) was identified in a study of CD8 T cells in ankylosing spondylitis. Study-wide findings and caveats: Seven or eight highly homologous variants made up a TCR beta motif, and this motif appeared characteristic of ankylosing spondylitis blood.

TCRdb redid the calling of the 5' RACE reads with MiXCR, one entry per CDR3 protein. The top ten clones hold under 0.6% of a sample with 750,000 to 850,000 distinct CDR3 sequences, about 12% of them seen once. V lost 0 bases, J lost 5 bases, and 13 bases lay in between. The length of the CDR3 is 15 residues. In germline, CDR1 is LGHNA, CDR2 YSLEER. Note on this clonotype: The antigen remains undetermined.

The clonotype was recovered from a male donor with ankylosing spondylitis. What was sequenced was blood, either unsorted or a sorted T cell fraction (not recorded which). The chain uses TRBV4-3 and TRBJ1-1; D gene unclear. The CDR3 nucleotides read TGCGCCAGCAGCCAAGATCAGGCGGGGAAGACTGAAGCTTTCTTT. Protein sequence: CASSQDQAGKTEAFF.